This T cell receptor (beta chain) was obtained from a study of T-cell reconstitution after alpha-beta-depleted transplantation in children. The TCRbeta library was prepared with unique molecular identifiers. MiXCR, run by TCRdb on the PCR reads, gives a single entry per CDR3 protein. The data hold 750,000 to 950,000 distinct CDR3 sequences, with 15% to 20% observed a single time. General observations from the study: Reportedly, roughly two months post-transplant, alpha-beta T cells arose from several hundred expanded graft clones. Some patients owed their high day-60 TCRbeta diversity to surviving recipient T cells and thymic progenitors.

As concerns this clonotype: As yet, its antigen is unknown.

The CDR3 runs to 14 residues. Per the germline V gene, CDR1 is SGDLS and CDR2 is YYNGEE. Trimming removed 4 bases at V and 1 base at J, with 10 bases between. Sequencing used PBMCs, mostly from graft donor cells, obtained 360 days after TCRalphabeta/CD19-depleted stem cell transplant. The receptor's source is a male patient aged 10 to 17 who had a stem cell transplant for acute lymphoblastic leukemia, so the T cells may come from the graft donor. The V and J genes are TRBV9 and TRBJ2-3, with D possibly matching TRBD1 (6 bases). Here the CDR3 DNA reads TGTGCCAGCAGCCCGGGACATGGCACAGATACGCAGTATTTT. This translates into CASSPGHGTDTQYF.